This is a list of T cell receptor beta chains from one sample in a study of shared clonotypes between healthy human individuals. Clones were sequenced by immunoSEQ multiplex PCR, and TCRdb holds only the in-frame ones, with some missing. Altogether about 1.5 million clones are present, around 98% being singletons, with the ten largest covering around 0.47%. Sequencing was done on a sample of naive CD4+ T cells sorted from blood. Receptor source: a man aged 25 to 45 in good health. CDR3s include the opening cysteine and the closing phenylalanine or tryptophan.

CDR3 length: 16
J gene: TRBJ2-5
V gene: TRBV5-4
CDR3 protein: CASSGREGQGTETQYF

CDR3 length: 15
J gene: TRBJ1-1
V gene: TRBV5-1
CDR3 protein: CASSPSGEKNTEAFF

CDR3 length: 15
J gene: TRBJ2-5
V gene: TRBV5-1
CDR3 protein: CASSSETGSGGTQYF

CDR3 length: 14
J gene: TRBJ1-1
V gene: TRBV9
CDR3 protein: CASRGALDNTEAFF

CDR3 length: 13
J gene: TRBJ1-5
V gene: TRBV10-2
CDR3 protein: CASSDTRKGPQHF

CDR3 length: 18
J gene: TRBJ2-5
V gene: TRBV5-1
CDR3 protein: CASKGDRFSSKAKETQYF

CDR3 length: 16
J gene: TRBJ2-4
V gene: TRBV18
CDR3 protein: CASSPLGPGAKNIQYF

CDR3 length: 11
J gene: TRBJ2-5
V gene: TRBV19
CDR3 protein: CASSVQETQYF

CDR3 length: 15
J gene: TRBJ2-7
V gene: TRBV11-2
CDR3 protein: CASSQRVRDTDEQYF

CDR3 length: 14
J gene: TRBJ2-1
V gene: TRBV18
CDR3 protein: CASSPTDKYNEQFF

CDR3 length: 17
J gene: TRBJ2-7
V gene: TRBV4-2
CDR3 protein: CASSLSGLRGDSYEQYF

CDR3 length: 16
J gene: TRBJ2-6
V gene: TRBV5-1
CDR3 protein: CASSSFIGSGANVLTF

CDR3 length: 17
J gene: TRBJ2-2
V gene: TRBV9
CDR3 protein: CASSVASGGTRLGELFF

CDR3 length: 15
J gene: TRBJ2-7
V gene: TRBV10-3
CDR3 protein: CAISEIAFSSYEQYF

CDR3 length: 15
J gene: TRBJ1-4
V gene: TRBV2
CDR3 protein: CASKYGLEIWEKLFF

CDR3 length: 15
J gene: TRBJ2-3
V gene: TRBV18
CDR3 protein: CASSPTGSWTDTQYF

CDR3 length: 14
J gene: TRBJ2-7
V gene: TRBV7-6
CDR3 protein: CASSSDRVGNEQYF

CDR3 length: 14
J gene: TRBJ2-7
V gene: TRBV19
CDR3 protein: CASSRAAYSYEQYF

CDR3 length: 14
J gene: TRBJ1-2
V gene: TRBV7-2
CDR3 protein: CASTLTMTGSGYTF

CDR3 length: 16
J gene: TRBJ2-7
V gene: TRBV5-4
CDR3 protein: CASSLGRTSGSGEQYF

CDR3 length: 11
J gene: TRBJ2-2
V gene: TRBV19
CDR3 protein: CASRHTGELFF

CDR3 length: 16
J gene: TRBJ1-1
V gene: TRBV18
CDR3 protein: CASSPKQGLMNTEAFF

CDR3 length: 14
J gene: TRBJ2-7
V gene: TRBV6-6
CDR3 protein: CASSFTRSSYEQYF

CDR3 length: 15
J gene: TRBJ1-1
V gene: TRBV27
CDR3 protein: CASSLSGTMNTEAFF

CDR3 length: 14
J gene: TRBJ2-2
V gene: TRBV2
CDR3 protein: CASSEAVFTGELFF

CDR3 length: 14
J gene: TRBJ1-2
V gene: TRBV9
CDR3 protein: CASSVATSNYGYTF

CDR3 length: 13
J gene: TRBJ2-2
V gene: TRBV19
CDR3 protein: CASSLRLAGELFF

CDR3 length: 13
J gene: TRBJ2-5
V gene: TRBV30
CDR3 protein: CAWSRVGQETQYF

CDR3 length: 15
J gene: TRBJ2-2
V gene: TRBV7-9
CDR3 protein: CASSLGESGTGELFF

CDR3 length: 16
J gene: TRBJ1-5
V gene: TRBV7-9
CDR3 protein: CASSYGGQYSNQPQHF

CDR3 length: 16
J gene: TRBJ2-1
V gene: TRBV29-1
CDR3 protein: CSATWGLAGGDGEQFF

CDR3 length: 15
J gene: TRBJ1-5
V gene: TRBV6-1
CDR3 protein: CASSGGGTLNQPQHF

CDR3 length: 18
J gene: TRBJ2-2
V gene: TRBV18
CDR3 protein: CASSPPVTGLVGTGELFF

CDR3 length: 11
J gene: TRBJ2-3
V gene: TRBV27
CDR3 protein: CASSWADTQYF

CDR3 length: 14
J gene: TRBJ2-3
V gene: TRBV27
CDR3 protein: CASSRAGVADTQYF

CDR3 length: 18
J gene: TRBJ2-1
V gene: TRBV6-9
CDR3 protein: CASSNKDRGHAGNNEQFF

CDR3 length: 15
J gene: TRBJ2-2
V gene: TRBV11-2
CDR3 protein: CASSRDRANTGELFF

CDR3 length: 15
J gene: TRBJ2-1
V gene: TRBV4-2
CDR3 protein: CASSQAGLAGGEQFF

CDR3 length: 17
J gene: TRBJ1-5
V gene: TRBV2
CDR3 protein: CASSEGTGGYSNQPQHF

CDR3 length: 12
J gene: TRBJ2-7
V gene: TRBV5-1
CDR3 protein: CASSLVVHEQYF

CDR3 length: 15
J gene: TRBJ2-7
V gene: TRBV6-6
CDR3 protein: CASSYDPGGSYEQYF

CDR3 length: 15
J gene: TRBJ2-1
V gene: TRBV18
CDR3 protein: CASSPLAQGMDEQFF

CDR3 length: 12
J gene: TRBJ2-4
V gene: TRBV7-7
CDR3 protein: CASSSGQGPQYF

CDR3 length: 15
J gene: TRBJ2-2
V gene: TRBV9
CDR3 protein: CASSGRLAVTGELFF

CDR3 length: 14
J gene: TRBJ2-7
V gene: TRBV11-3
CDR3 protein: CASSRGGFSYEQYF

CDR3 length: 15
J gene: TRBJ2-1
V gene: TRBV5-3
CDR3 protein: CARSTRDCRNNEQFF

CDR3 length: 16
J gene: TRBJ1-1
V gene: TRBV7-2
CDR3 protein: CASSSRRDIGPTEAFF

CDR3 length: 17
J gene: TRBJ1-5
V gene: TRBV5-6
CDR3 protein: CASSFYAGQASNQPQHF

CDR3 length: 14
J gene: TRBJ2-7
V gene: TRBV7-8
CDR3 protein: CASSLQPLLYEQYF

CDR3 length: 14
J gene: TRBJ1-3
V gene: TRBV5-4
CDR3 protein: CASSLFRSGNTIYF

CDR3 length: 14
J gene: TRBJ2-2
V gene: TRBV11-3
CDR3 protein: CASRGAANTGELFF

CDR3 length: 15
J gene: TRBJ2-3
V gene: TRBV27
CDR3 protein: CASGGRLFTTDTQYF

CDR3 length: 13
J gene: TRBJ1-1
V gene: TRBV6-1
CDR3 protein: CASRTGLNTEAFF